The rows below give T cell receptor beta chains drawn from one sample of a study of OX40 agonist ivuxolimab in advanced cancers. The assay was immunoSEQ multiplex PCR, and TCRdb's table has in-frame clones only and misses some. This sample has around 71,000 clones; around 87% occur once, and the top ten carry about 1%. The source material was CD4+ or CD8+ T cells sorted from blood, sampled in a trial of the OX40 agonist ivuxolimab. Receptors were obtained from an adult with an advanced solid tumor such as melanoma, head and neck, liver or kidney cancer. The CDR3 runs from the conserved cysteine through the conserved F or W. The D gene is left open where the match is weak. For some rows the clone size is stated as once, few or many, or as a class when expanded; others skip it.

V	D	J	size	CDR3	DNA
TRBV7-2	-	TRBJ1-1	few	CASSLQRNTEAFF	TGTGCCAGCAGCTTACAGCGGAACACTGAAGCTTTCTTT
TRBV6-5	-	TRBJ2-2	-	CASRLDRNTGELFF	TGTGCCAGCAGGCTAGACAGGAACACCGGGGAGCTGTTTTTT
TRBV4-3	-	TRBJ2-5	-	CASSQTRTAQETQYF	TGCGCCAGCAGCCAAACACGGACCGCACAAGAGACCCAGTACTTC
TRBV10-3	-	TRBJ2-5	-	CAIRGERWTQYF	TGTGCCATCAGGGGGGAACGGTGGACCCAGTACTTC
TRBV2	-	TRBJ2-7	-	CASSALWTKSYEQYF	TGTGCCAGCAGTGCTCTATGGACGAAGTCCTACGAGCAGTACTTC
TRBV9	TRBD2	TRBJ2-5	-	CASSVGGGVRETQYF	TGTGCCAGCAGCGTAGGCGGGGGAGTAAGGGAGACCCAGTACTTC
TRBV30	-	TRBJ1-5	-	CAWKGTGGNQPQHF	TGTGCCTGGAAGGGAACTGGGGGCAATCAGCCCCAGCATTTT
TRBV28	TRBD1	TRBJ1-2	few	CASLTGQATYGYTF	TGTGCCAGCCTGACGGGACAGGCGACCTATGGCTACACCTTC
TRBV30	TRBD2	TRBJ2-2	-	CAWGLAGEGTGELFF	TGTGCCTGGGGATTAGCGGGGGAGGGCACCGGGGAGCTGTTTTTT
TRBV10-3	TRBD1	TRBJ1-3	-	CAIGQGASGNTIYF	TGTGCCATCGGACAGGGAGCCTCTGGAAACACCATATATTTT
TRBV28	TRBD2	TRBJ2-3	once	CASKPRTSGTDTQYF	TGTGCCAGCAAACCCCGGACTAGCGGCACAGATACGCAGTATTTT
TRBV10-3	-	TRBJ1-1	-	CAISELRQGNTEAFF	TGTGCCATCAGTGAGTTAAGGCAGGGGAACACTGAAGCTTTCTTT
TRBV5-6	-	TRBJ2-3	-	CASSRTGRTDTQYF	TGTGCCAGCAGCAGAACCGGACGGACAGATACGCAGTATTTT
TRBV11-2	-	TRBJ2-7	-	CASSPNNRAGVGEQYF	TGTGCCAGCAGCCCGAACAATAGAGCAGGGGTCGGGGAGCAGTACTTC
TRBV10-3	TRBD1	TRBJ2-6	once	CATTGGDAGANVLTF	TGTGCCACCACAGGGGGCGACGCTGGGGCCAACGTCCTGACTTTC
TRBV5-6	-	TRBJ2-7	-	CASSLVGGVPSYEQYF	TGTGCCAGCAGCTTAGTGGGCGGGGTTCCCTCCTACGAGCAGTACTTC
TRBV10-2	-	TRBJ1-5	-	CASRQAGSNQPQHF	TGCGCCAGCAGGCAGGCAGGGTCCAATCAGCCCCAGCATTTT
TRBV27	-	TRBJ2-1	-	CASSSRGGSYNEQFF	TGTGCCAGCAGTTCTCGAGGAGGGTCCTACAATGAGCAGTTCTTC
TRBV9	-	TRBJ2-3	-	CASSPYRDTQYF	TGTGCCAGCAGCCCTTATCGAGATACGCAGTATTTT
TRBV11-2	TRBD1	TRBJ2-3	-	CASSLGRQGDTQYF	TGTGCCAGCAGCTTAGGTCGACAGGGAGATACGCAGTATTTT
TRBV7-2	-	TRBJ2-1	-	CASSSRGRDNEQFF	TGTGCCAGCAGCTCGAGGGGACGGGACAATGAGCAGTTCTTC
TRBV7-9	TRBD2	TRBJ2-2	once	CASSLARVSGRALTGELFF	TGTGCCAGCAGCTTAGCGCGTGTTAGCGGGAGGGCCTTAACCGGGGAGCTGTTTTTT
TRBV10-3	TRBD2	TRBJ2-2	-	CAISDLAGSAGELFF	TGTGCCATCTCAGATCTAGCGGGAAGTGCCGGGGAGCTGTTTTTT
TRBV28	TRBD2	TRBJ2-1	-	CASSSTSGGNYNEQFF	TGTGCCAGCAGTTCCACTAGCGGGGGAAACTACAATGAGCAGTTCTTC
TRBV29-1	-	TRBJ2-3	-	CSVEGRGIDTQYF	TGCAGCGTTGAGGGCAGGGGAATAGATACGCAGTATTTT
TRBV25-1	-	TRBJ2-4	-	CASSEPGLAKNIQYF	TGTGCCAGCAGTGAGCCAGGGTTAGCCAAAAACATTCAGTACTTC
TRBV29-1	TRBD1	TRBJ2-7	once	CSVEDRGTGLYEQYF	TGCAGCGTTGAAGATAGGGGGACAGGCCTCTACGAGCAGTACTTC
TRBV7-3	-	TRBJ2-1	-	CASSPGTGRDEQFF	TGTGCCAGCAGCCCGGGGACTGGGCGGGATGAGCAGTTCTTC
TRBV5-1	-	TRBJ1-2	-	CASRDTYGYTF	TGCGCCAGCAGGGATACTTATGGCTACACCTTC
TRBV28	TRBD1	TRBJ1-5	few	CASRTGQASQPQHF	TGTGCCAGCAGGACGGGACAGGCTAGCCAGCCCCAGCATTTT
TRBV27	-	TRBJ1-3	-	CASRELTGGGPGNTIYF	TGTGCCAGCAGAGAACTGACCGGAGGGGGGCCTGGAAACACCATATATTTT
TRBV7-2	-	TRBJ2-1	-	CASSLEPGINEQFF	TGTGCCAGCAGCTTAGAACCGGGCATCAATGAGCAGTTCTTC
TRBV11-1	-	TRBJ1-4	-	CASSLIESPNEKLFF	TGTGCCAGCAGCTTAATAGAATCCCCAAATGAAAAACTGTTTTTT
TRBV7-2	TRBD2	TRBJ2-7	-	CASSLPGTSGRSYEQYF	TGTGCCAGCAGCTTACCGGGGACTAGCGGAAGATCCTACGAGCAGTACTTC
TRBV28	-	TRBJ1-5	-	CASSFSQPQHF	TGTGCCAGCAGTTTCTCTCAGCCCCAGCATTTT
TRBV5-4	TRBD2	TRBJ2-3	-	CASSLPSGAGTDTQYF	TGTGCCAGCAGCTTGCCTAGCGGTGCGGGCACAGATACGCAGTATTTT
TRBV28	-	TRBJ1-1	-	CASSLFDSFTRNTEAFF	TGTGCCAGCAGTTTATTCGATAGTTTCACAAGGAACACTGAAGCTTTCTTT
TRBV11-3	TRBD2	TRBJ2-7	-	CASSLRLAGGEQYF	TGTGCCAGCAGCTTAAGGTTGGCGGGAGGCGAGCAGTACTTC
TRBV5-1	-	TRBJ1-4	-	CASSLGGNEKLFF	TGCGCCAGCAGCTTGGGGGGTAATGAAAAACTGTTTTTT
TRBV7-3	TRBD2	TRBJ2-3	once	CASSHTIAGGSTDTQYF	TGTGCCAGCAGCCATACAATAGCGGGAGGGTCCACAGATACGCAGTATTTT
TRBV4-2	TRBD2	TRBJ2-3	-	CASSPSRGRSTDTQYF	TGTGCCAGCAGCCCGTCTCGCGGGAGGAGCACAGATACGCAGTATTTT
TRBV10-2	-	TRBJ2-1	-	CAAGEGGSYNEQFF	TGCGCCGCAGGCGAAGGGGGCTCCTACAATGAGCAGTTCTTC
TRBV2	-	TRBJ2-6	-	CASSAGVGLSGANVLTF	TGTGCCAGCAGTGCGGGGGTGGGGCTCTCTGGGGCCAACGTCCTGACTTTC
TRBV30	TRBD1	TRBJ1-1	few	CAWKFHRGGSAFF	TGTGCCTGGAAATTTCACAGGGGCGGATCAGCTTTCTTT
TRBV2	-	TRBJ1-4	medium-sized	CASSEESGNEKLFF	TGTGCCAGCAGTGAAGAGTCAGGGAATGAAAAACTGTTTTTT